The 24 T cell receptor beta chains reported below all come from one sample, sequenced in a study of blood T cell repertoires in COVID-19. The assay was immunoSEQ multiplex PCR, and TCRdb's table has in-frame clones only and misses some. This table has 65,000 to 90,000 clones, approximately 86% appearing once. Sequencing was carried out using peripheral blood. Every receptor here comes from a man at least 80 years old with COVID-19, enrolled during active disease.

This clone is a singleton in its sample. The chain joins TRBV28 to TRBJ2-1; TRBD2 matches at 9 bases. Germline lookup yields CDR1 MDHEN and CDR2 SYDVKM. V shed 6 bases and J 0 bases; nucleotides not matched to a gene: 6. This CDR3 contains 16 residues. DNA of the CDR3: TGTGCCAGCAGGTCTAGCGGGGCTATCTCCTACAATGAGCAGTTCTTC. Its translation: CASRSSGAISYNEQFF. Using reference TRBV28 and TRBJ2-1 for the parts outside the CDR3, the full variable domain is DVKVTQSSRYLVKRTGEKVFLECVQDMDHENMFWYRQDPGLGLRLIYFSYDVKMKEKGDIPEGYSVSREKKERFSLILESASTNQTSMYLCASRSSGAISYNEQFFGPGTRLTVL.

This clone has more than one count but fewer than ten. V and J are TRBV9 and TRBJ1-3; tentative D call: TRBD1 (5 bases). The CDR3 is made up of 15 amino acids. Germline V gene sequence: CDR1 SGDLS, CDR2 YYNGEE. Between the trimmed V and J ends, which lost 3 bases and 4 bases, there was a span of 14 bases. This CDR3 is CASSGGDGGGNTIYF. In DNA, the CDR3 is TGTGCCAGCAGCGGGGGGGACGGCGGAGGAAACACCATATATTTT.

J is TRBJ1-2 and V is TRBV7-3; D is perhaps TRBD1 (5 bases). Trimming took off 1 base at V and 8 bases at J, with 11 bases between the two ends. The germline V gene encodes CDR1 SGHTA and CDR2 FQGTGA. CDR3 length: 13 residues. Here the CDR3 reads CASSLRQGSGYTF. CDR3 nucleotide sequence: TGTGCCAGCAGCTTAAGGCAGGGCAGCGGCTACACCTTC.

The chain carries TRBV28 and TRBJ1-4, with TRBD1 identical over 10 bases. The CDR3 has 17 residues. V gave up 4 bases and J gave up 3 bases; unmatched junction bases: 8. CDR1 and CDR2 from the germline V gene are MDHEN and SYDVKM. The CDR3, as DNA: TGTGCCAGCAGTTCGAGCGGACAGGGGGTCCCTAATGAAAAACTGTTTTTT. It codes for CASSSSGQGVPNEKLFF.

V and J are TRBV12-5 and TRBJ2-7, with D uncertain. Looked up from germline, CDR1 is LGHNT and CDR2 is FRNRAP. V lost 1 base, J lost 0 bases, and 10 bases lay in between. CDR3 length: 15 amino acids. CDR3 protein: CASGLGLTSSYEQYF. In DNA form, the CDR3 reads TGTGCTAGTGGTTTGGGACTTACCTCCTCCTACGAGCAGTACTTC.

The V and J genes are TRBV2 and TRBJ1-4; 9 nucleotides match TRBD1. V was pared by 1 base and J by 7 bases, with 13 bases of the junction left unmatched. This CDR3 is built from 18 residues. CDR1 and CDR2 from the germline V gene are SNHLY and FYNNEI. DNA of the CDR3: TGTGCCAGCAGTGAAGGTGGTGTTCGAGGGACAGGGAGTGAAAAACTGTTTTTT. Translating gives CASSEGGVRGTGSEKLFF.

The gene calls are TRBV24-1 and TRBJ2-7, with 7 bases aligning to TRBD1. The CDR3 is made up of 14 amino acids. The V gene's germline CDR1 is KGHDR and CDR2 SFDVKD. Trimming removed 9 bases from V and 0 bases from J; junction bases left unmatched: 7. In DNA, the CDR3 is TGTGCCACCTTTAGAAGGGACAGCTCCTACGAGCAGTACTTC. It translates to CATFRRDSSYEQYF.

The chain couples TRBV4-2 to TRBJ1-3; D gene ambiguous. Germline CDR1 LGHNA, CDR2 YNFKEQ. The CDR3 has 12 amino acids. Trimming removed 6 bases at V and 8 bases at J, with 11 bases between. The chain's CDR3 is CASSRSRDTIYF. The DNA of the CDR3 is TGTGCCAGCAGTCGATCCCGGGACACCATATATTTT.

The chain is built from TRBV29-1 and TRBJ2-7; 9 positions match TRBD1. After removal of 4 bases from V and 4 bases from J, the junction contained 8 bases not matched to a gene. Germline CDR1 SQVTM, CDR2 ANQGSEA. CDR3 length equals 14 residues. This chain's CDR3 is CSVGGTGLGYEQYF. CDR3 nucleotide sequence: TGCAGCGTTGGGGGGACAGGGCTAGGGTACGAGCAGTACTTC.

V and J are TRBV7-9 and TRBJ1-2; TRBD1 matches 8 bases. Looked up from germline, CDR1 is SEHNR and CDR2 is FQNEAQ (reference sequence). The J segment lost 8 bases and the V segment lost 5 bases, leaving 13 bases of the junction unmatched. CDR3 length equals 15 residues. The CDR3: CASSLSGQGAKGYTF. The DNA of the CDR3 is TGTGCCAGCAGCCTCTCGGGCCAGGGGGCAAAGGGCTACACCTTC.

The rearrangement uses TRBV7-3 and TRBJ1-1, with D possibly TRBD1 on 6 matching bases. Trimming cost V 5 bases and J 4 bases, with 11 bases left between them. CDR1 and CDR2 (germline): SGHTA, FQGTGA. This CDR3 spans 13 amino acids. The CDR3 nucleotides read TGTGCCAGCAGCCCCGGGGGGCCCACTGAAGCTTTCTTT. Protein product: CASSPGGPTEAFF. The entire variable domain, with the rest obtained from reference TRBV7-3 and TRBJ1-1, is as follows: GAGVSQTPSNKVTEKGKYVELRCDPISGHTALYWYRQSLGQGPEFLIYFQGTGAADDSGLPNDRFFAVRPEGSVSTLKIQRTERGDSAVYLCASSPGGPTEAFFGQGTRLTVV.

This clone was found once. The CDR3 nucleotides are TGCGCCAGCAGCTTGGAGGGGTTAGGGGCCACTGAAGCTTTCTTT. Amino acid sequence: CASSLEGLGATEAFF. The chain is built from TRBV5-1 and TRBJ1-1, with D possibly TRBD1 on 5 matching bases. The CDR3 extends over 15 amino acids. The V gene lost 0 bases and the J gene lost 4 bases, with 13 bases spanning the gap. Germline V gene data show CDR1 as SGHRS and CDR2 as YFSETQ.

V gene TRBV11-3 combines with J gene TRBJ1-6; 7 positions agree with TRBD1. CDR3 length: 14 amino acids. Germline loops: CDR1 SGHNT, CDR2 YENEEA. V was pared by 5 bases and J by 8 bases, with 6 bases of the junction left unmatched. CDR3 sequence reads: CASSTGTDDSPLHF. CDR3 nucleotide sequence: TGTGCCAGCAGCACGGGGACAGACGATTCACCCCTCCACTTT.

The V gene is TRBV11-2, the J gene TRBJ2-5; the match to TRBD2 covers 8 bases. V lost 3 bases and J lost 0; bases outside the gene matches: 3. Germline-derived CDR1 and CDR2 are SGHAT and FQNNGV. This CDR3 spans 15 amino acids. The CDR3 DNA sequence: TGTGCCAGCAGCTTTAGCGGGACTGACCAAGAGACCCAGTACTTC. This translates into CASSFSGTDQETQYF.

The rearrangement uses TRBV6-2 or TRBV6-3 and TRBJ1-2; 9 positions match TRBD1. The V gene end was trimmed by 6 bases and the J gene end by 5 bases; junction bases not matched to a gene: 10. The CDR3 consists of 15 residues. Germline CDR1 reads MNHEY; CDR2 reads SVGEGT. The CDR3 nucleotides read TGTGCCAGCAGCGCGAGAGGGACAGGGTATTATGGCTACACCTTC. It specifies CASSARGTGYYGYTF.

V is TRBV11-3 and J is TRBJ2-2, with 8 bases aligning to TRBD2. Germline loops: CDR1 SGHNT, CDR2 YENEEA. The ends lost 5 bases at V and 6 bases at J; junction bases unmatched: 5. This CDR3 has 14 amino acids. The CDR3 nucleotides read TGTGCCAGCAGCCCGACTAGCGTTCCCGGGGAGCTGTTTTTT. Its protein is CASSPTSVPGELFF.

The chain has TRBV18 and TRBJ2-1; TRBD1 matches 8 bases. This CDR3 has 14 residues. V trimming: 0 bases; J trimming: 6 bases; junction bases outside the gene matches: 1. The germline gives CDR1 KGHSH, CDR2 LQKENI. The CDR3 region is CASSPPTGGNEQFF. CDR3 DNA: TGTGCCAGCTCACCACCTACAGGGGGCAATGAGCAGTTCTTC.

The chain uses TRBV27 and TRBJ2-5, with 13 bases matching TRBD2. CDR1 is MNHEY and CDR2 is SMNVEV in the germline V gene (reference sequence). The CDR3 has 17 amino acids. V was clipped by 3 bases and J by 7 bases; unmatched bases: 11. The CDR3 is CASSFRTSGGEVGTQYF. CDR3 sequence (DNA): TGTGCCAGCAGTTTCCGGACTAGCGGGGGAGAAGTGGGGACCCAGTACTTC.

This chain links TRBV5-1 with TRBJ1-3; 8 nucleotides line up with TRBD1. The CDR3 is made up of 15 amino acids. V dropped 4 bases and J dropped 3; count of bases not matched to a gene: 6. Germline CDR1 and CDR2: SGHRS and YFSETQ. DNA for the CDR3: TGCGCCAGCAGCAAGGACGACAGGGGTGGAAACACCATATATTTT. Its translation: CASSKDDRGGNTIYF.

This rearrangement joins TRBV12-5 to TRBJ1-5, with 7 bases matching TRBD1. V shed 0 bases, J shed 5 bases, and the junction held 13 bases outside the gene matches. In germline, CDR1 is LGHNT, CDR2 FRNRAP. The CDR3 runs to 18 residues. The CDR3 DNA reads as TGTGCTAGTGGTTTGGTACTGATGTCGAGGACAGGTGATCAGCCCCAGCATTTT. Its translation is CASGLVLMSRTGDQPQHF.

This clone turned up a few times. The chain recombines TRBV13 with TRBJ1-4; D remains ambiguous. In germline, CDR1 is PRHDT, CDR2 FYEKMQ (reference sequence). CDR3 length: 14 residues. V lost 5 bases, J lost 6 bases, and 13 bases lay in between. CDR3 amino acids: CASSLRPQDEKLFF. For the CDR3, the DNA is TGTGCCAGCAGCCTCAGACCCCAGGATGAAAAACTGTTTTTT.

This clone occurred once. CDR3 nucleotides: TGTGCCAGCAGCCAGACAGGGGCTGGGGGCTACACCTTC. This codes for CASSQTGAGGYTF. The rearrangement joins TRBV7-3 to TRBJ1-2, with TRBD1 matching 8 bases. The CDR3 extends over 13 amino acids. The V segment lost 5 bases and the J segment 8 bases; nucleotides outside the gene matches: 7. Germline V gives CDR1 SGHTA, CDR2 FQGTGA. Full variable domain (rest looked up from reference TRBV7-3 and TRBJ1-2): GAGVSQTPSNKVTEKGKYVELRCDPISGHTALYWYRQSLGQGPEFLIYFQGTGAADDSGLPNDRFFAVRPEGSVSTLKIQRTERGDSAVYLCASSQTGAGGYTFGSGTRLTVV.

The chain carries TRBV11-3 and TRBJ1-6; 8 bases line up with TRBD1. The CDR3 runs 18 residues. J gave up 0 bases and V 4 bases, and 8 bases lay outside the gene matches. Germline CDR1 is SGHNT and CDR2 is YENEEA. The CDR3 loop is CASSSRRQGSSYNSPLHF. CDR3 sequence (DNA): TGTGCCAGCAGCTCCCGCCGACAGGGGAGCTCCTATAATTCACCCCTCCACTTT.

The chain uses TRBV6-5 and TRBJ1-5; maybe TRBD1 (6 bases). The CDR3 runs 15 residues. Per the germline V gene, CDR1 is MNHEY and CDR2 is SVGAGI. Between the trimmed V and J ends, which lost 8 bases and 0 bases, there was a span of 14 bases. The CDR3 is CASHRDNFSNQPQHF. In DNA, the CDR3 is TGTGCCAGCCACCGGGACAACTTTAGCAATCAGCCCCAGCATTTT.